This T cell receptor (beta chain) was identified during a study of human T cells and chemical hapten exposure (dated by TCRdb to the early 2020s). For the wider study: For sensitization, 2% DPC in acetone was applied to a 2 cm by 2 cm area of upper inner arm skin. Blood samples were taken from patients before sensitization (week 0) and then at 2, 6 and about 24 weeks after DPC sensitization. For TCR sequencing, blood came from 25 to 35 alopecia patients at anywhere from one to four time points (pre-sensitization, 2, 6 and 24 weeks). Patch testing on the upper back used Finn chambers containing 0.01% DPC, with scoring done after 6 days according to International Contact Dermatitis Research Group standards. Throughout the approximately 25-week study period, patients were also given weekly therapeutic DPC doses on the scalp. This study followed changes in the peripheral blood TCR repertoire in vivo during primary and secondary sensitization of alopecia patients to the hapten diphenylcyclopropenone (DPC). The libraries were sequenced as a pool, and the TCR yield per sample differed mostly because of small variations in library volumes within the pool. The mostly female patient cohort included alopecia areata with under or over 50% scalp involvement, alopecia totalis and alopecia universalis. Study-wide conclusions, independent of this receptor: The number of TCRs above 1 in 1000 frequency did not change with DPC sensitization; there was no evidence of global repertoire structure alterations. Compared with pre-sensitization or healthy control sets, expanded TCRs formed significantly more large CDR3 similarity clusters, which is consistent with antigen-driven responses. Repeated subsampling changed both the strength of the expansion versus patch-test correlation and the threshold at which that correlation became significant. Because every patient had alopecia, a presumed autoimmune disease, the patients' immune response might differ from that of healthy individuals. A positive correlation was found between the number of PT1 expanded TCRs and patch test score, with significance reached at thresholds 8, 16 and 32 but not 4.

Germline trimming: 8 bases from V, 1 base from J; junction bases outside gene matches: 14. Reading from cysteine to phenylalanine, the CDR3 counts 17 amino acids. Only the CDR3 part of the read is kept: 51 bases, read in frame from the first base. According to the germline V gene, CDR1 reads MNHEY and CDR2 reads SVGEGT. Of note for this clonotype: Its antigen remains undetermined. No per-base quality is available; no much larger clone lies one base away.

Library preparation employed RACE. Reads for this sample came from a NextSeq 500. Library preparation attached unique molecular identifiers to individual cDNA molecules for quantitative, reproducible TCR counting. For every blood RNA sample, sequencing covered both the TCR alpha and TCR beta chains. In the original analysis: The median number of TCRs per sample was around 100,000, ranging from roughly 23,224 to 690,600. The Decombinator software suite was used to annotate V, J and CDR3 in the TCR reads. To make PS versus PT1 abundance plots, every sample was subsampled to the same number of TCRs (28,000). TCRs were defined as expanded if absent before sensitization and observed at least eight times at the 2-week time point. TCRdb redid the processing of the public reads, applying fastp at Q25 and MiXCR, and retained in-frame beta chains. All rows with the same CDR3 protein become a single entry with the most common DNA and genes. TCRdb, not the authors, supplied the V and J calls. This sample holds roughly 360,000 distinct CDR3 sequences; approximately 5.1% were observed only once. The ten largest make up around 2.3% of the sample.

Explained via the paper, the time point label denotes: patch test 1, 2 weeks after DPC sensitization. In the paper's terms, the treatment or condition label means: therapeutic diphenylcyclopropenone sensitization with weekly scalp DPC. At each patch-test visit, blood was drawn before the patch test was applied. Patients were eligible if aged 18 to 70, diagnosed with alopecia and judged suitable for DPC therapy, and pregnant patients were excluded. Total RNA was extracted from unfractionated whole blood that had been collected in Tempus Blood RNA tubes. The rearranged segments are TRBV6-2 or TRBV6-3 and TRBJ1-3, with 7 middle bases fitting TRBD1. Sequencing used whole blood, obtained in connection with sensitization to the hapten diphenylcyclopropenone (DPC). This receptor was taken from a woman aged 45-65 years with alopecia areata. Some clones in this sample may be carry-over from other donors' samples. The sequenced DNA is TGTGCCAGCGGTGCAACTACAGGGGCCGTATCTGGAAACACCATATATTTT. Its protein product is CASGATTGAVSGNTIYF.